The rows below give T cell receptor beta chains drawn from one sample of a study of T cell repertoires in cytomegalovirus infection. MiXCR was run by TCRdb on the reads, yielding one entry per CDR3 protein. The sample holds roughly 800,000 distinct CDR3 sequences, about 29% seen once. No antigen has been identified for these receptors. This specimen was cultured CD8+ T cells from PBMCs, taken from culture after CMV antigen stimulation. The receptors originated from a human donor in good health (CMV status not recorded). Some clones in this sample may be carry-over from other donors' samples. Each CDR3 is given without its conserved first and last residue.

v_gene,j_gene,CDR3aa
TRBV20-1,TRBJ2-7,SARAAYEQY
TRBV19,TRBJ2-1,ASSIGVNNEQF
TRBV4-1,TRBJ1-1,ASSHYRGNEAF
TRBV6-1,TRBJ1-5,ASSEQGHYNQPQH
TRBV4-1,TRBJ1-1,ASSFHLMNTEAF
TRBV14,TRBJ2-2,ASSQDWTGGRGGELF
TRBV6-5,TRBJ2-2,ASSYKGLAGPSDTGELF
TRBV5-1,TRBJ2-1,ASSTAGAGNEQF
TRBV3-1,TRBJ2-6,ASSQVGSGANVLT
TRBV4-1,TRBJ2-3,ASSQGTGRRSTDTQY
TRBV20-1,TRBJ2-5,SAHHLTTGPETQY
TRBV6-5,TRBJ1-5,ASSTTGGSQPQH
TRBV28,TRBJ1-1,ASRRLTGANTEAF
TRBV7-2,TRBJ2-1,ASSPGQGIAYNEQF
TRBV10-1,TRBJ2-1,ASSESRPLWMNEQF
TRBV6-1,TRBJ2-1,ASSRGNNEQF
TRBV4-1,TRBJ1-6,ASSQKGAVSGSPLH
TRBV24-1,TRBJ2-1,ATNQGQHNEQF
TRBV12-3/TRBV12-4,TRBJ1-4,ASSLVGRAELF
TRBV6-5,TRBJ1-1,ASSYGPGTEAF
TRBV9,TRBJ2-2,ASSVDSGPVTGELF
TRBV15,TRBJ2-2,ATMSTGELF
TRBV27,TRBJ1-6,ASSLWTKNSPLH
TRBV27,TRBJ1-6,ASSLRDRGGSPLH
TRBV6-2/TRBV6-3,TRBJ2-1,ASSYEAAGLKNEQF
TRBV7-9,TRBJ2-3,VSKGGMRADTQY
TRBV7-8,TRBJ2-1,ASSPLGQGASYNEQF
TRBV12-3/TRBV12-4,TRBJ2-5,ASSLRLAEQETQY
TRBV5-4,TRBJ2-2,ASIGDRNTGELF
TRBV2,TRBJ2-7,ASTGSQSLAVEQY
TRBV3-1,TRBJ1-2,ASSPRDRGLNGYGYS
TRBV7-3,TRBJ2-3,ASSPNAFRGGEQY
TRBV7-2,TRBJ1-2,ASSLAYRDSNYGYT
TRBV28,TRBJ2-2,ASSGQGQTGELF
TRBV6-5,TRBJ2-1,ASSYSGGGNEQF
TRBV10-2,TRBJ1-1,ASSDLRTQADTEAF
TRBV6-2/TRBV6-3,TRBJ2-7,ASREDGTYEQY
TRBV12-3/TRBV12-4,TRBJ1-5,VSSFGRTQPQH
TRBV19,TRBJ2-3,ASSIETVYTDTQY
TRBV2,TRBJ1-1,ASTERGAGAF
TRBV7-2,TRBJ1-1,ASSLAAGNTEAF
TRBV27,TRBJ2-7,ASSSKARSSYEQY
TRBV6-2/TRBV6-3,TRBJ2-3,ASSPPGTSGGATDTQY
TRBV7-9,TRBJ1-1,ASSEGQGRSYTEAF
TRBV19,TRBJ1-2,ASSGNRGYT
TRBV4-2,TRBJ2-1,ASSQDQNRYNEQF